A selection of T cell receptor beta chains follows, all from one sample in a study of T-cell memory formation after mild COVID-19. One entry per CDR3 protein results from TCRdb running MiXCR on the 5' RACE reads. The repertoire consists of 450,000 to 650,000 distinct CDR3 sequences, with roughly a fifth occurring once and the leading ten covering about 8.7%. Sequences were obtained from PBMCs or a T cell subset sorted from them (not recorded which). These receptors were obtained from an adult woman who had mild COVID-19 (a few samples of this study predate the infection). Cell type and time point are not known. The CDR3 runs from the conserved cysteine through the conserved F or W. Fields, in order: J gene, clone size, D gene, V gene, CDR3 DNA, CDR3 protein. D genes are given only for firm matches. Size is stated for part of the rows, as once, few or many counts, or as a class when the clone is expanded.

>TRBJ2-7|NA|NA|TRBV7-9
TGTGCCAGCAGCTCACGGACGGTGTCCTACGAGCAGTACTTC
CASSSRTVSYEQYF
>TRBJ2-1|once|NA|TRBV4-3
TGCGCCAGCAGCCAAGAAGGGACCGATAGCTCCTACAATGAGCAGTTCTTC
CASSQEGTDSSYNEQFF
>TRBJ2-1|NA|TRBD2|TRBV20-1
TGCAGTGCTAGAGATTGGGGGGGATCGGACAATGAGCAGTTCTTC
CSARDWGGSDNEQFF
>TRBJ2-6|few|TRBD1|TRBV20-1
TGCAGTGCTGTCGACAGGGGATCTGGGGCCAACGTCCTGACTTTC
CSAVDRGSGANVLTF
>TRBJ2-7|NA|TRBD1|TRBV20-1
TGCAGTGCTAGACCCGAAGGCCAGGGGGCTGAGGAGCAGTACTTC
CSARPEGQGAEEQYF
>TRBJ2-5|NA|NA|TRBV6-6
TGTGCCAGCAGCCCCCCCCGGGATAGACAAGAGACCCAGTACTTC
CASSPPRDRQETQYF
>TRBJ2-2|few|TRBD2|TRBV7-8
TGTGCCAGCAGAGGCGCGGGAGGCCGCACCGGGGAGCTGTTTTTT
CASRGAGGRTGELFF
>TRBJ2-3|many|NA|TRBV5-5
TGTGCCAGCAGCTTGGTGGGAACCGGCACAGATACGCAGTATTTT
CASSLVGTGTDTQYF
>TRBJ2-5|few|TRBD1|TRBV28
TGTGCCAGCAGTCTATTCAGGGGGCGAAGAGAGACCCAGTACTTC
CASSLFRGRRETQYF
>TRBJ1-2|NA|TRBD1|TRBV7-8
TGTGCCAGCAGCCCGCTGACAGGGATCTACGGCTACACCTTC
CASSPLTGIYGYTF
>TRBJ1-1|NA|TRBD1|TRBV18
TGTGCCAGCTCACTCGGGACAGGGATAGAAGCTTTCTTT
CASSLGTGIEAFF
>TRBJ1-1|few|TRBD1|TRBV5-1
TGCGCCAGCAGCTTGCGCCAGGGGGCCACTGAAGCTTTCTTT
CASSLRQGATEAFF
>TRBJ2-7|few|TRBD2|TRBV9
TGTGCCAGCAGCGTAGGGGGGACTATCCCCCCGGAGCAGTACTTC
CASSVGGTIPPEQYF
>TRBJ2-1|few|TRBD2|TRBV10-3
TGTGCCATCAGTGAGGGGGGGACTAGCGGGCGCTACAATGAGCAGTTCTTC
CAISEGGTSGRYNEQFF
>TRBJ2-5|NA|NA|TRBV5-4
TGTGCCAGCAGCTCCCCCGATCAAGAGACCCAGTACTTC
CASSSPDQETQYF
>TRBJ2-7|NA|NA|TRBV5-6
TGTGCCAGCGCAGCTGGAGAGTTTGGGCAGTACTTC
CASAAGEFGQYF
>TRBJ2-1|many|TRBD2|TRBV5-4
TGTGCCAGCAGCTTGGAAGGGACTAGCGGTAATGAGCAGTTCTTC
CASSLEGTSGNEQFF
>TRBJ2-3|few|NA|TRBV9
TGTGCCAGCAGCGTAGTGGGGTCCACAGATACGCAGTATTTT
CASSVVGSTDTQYF
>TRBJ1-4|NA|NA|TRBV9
TGTGCCAGCAGCGTAGATGGGGGGCTGAATGAAAAACTGTTTTTT
CASSVDGGLNEKLFF
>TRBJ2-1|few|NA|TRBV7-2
TGTGCCAGCAGCATCCTAGCGAGCTCCTACAATGAGCAGTTCTTC
CASSILASSYNEQFF
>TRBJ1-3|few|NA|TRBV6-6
TGTGCCAGCAGTTGGCAGGCGGGGGGCACCATATATTTT
CASSWQAGGTIYF
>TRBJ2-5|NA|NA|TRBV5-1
TGCGCCAGCAGCGACAGCGACCCTATTGGAGGCGGAAAGACCCAGTACTTC
CASSDSDPIGGGKTQYF
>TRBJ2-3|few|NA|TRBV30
TGTGCCTGGAGTGTATTGGTAGGGACAGATACGCAGTATTTT
CAWSVLVGTDTQYF
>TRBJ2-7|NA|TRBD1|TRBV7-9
TGTGCCAGCAGCTTAGGGGGACAGGGATTAGCCTACGAGCAGTACTTC
CASSLGGQGLAYEQYF
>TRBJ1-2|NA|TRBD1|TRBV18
TGTGCCAGCTCACCCCGGGACAGGGTTAATGGCTACACCTTC
CASSPRDRVNGYTF
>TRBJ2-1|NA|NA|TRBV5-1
TGCGCCAGCAGCGCCTCCTATGAGCAGTTCTTC
CASSASYEQFF
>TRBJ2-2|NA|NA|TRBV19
TGTGCCAGTAAACGCGTGCAGGGCGGCGGGGAGCTGTTTTTT
CASKRVQGGGELFF
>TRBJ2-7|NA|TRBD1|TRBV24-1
TGTGCCACCAGTGATTTCCCATCCGGGACAGCCCTGCGGCAGTACTTC
CATSDFPSGTALRQYF
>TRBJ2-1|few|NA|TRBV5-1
TGCGCCAGCAGTATTTCGGCGGGCGACTACAATGAGCAGTTCTTC
CASSISAGDYNEQFF
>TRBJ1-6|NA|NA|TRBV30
TGTGCCTGGAGAGGCAGAGCCACAACCGAGGACTATAATTCACCCCTCCACTTT
CAWRGRATTEDYNSPLHF
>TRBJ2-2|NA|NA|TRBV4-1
TGCGCCAGCAGCCAAGATGAAGCGGGCAACACCGGGGAGCTGTTTTTT
CASSQDEAGNTGELFF
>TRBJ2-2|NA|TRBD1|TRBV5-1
TGCGCCAGCAGCTATCGGACAGGGGGATCCGGGGAGCTGTTTTTT
CASSYRTGGSGELFF
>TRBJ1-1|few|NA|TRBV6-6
TGTGCCAGCAGTACCCTCCGGGACAACGAAGCTTTCTTT
CASSTLRDNEAFF
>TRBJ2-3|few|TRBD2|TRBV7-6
TGTGCCAGCAGCGCAACCAGGGGCGAGCTAGCGGGAGGGCCTAGCACAGATACGCAGTATTTT
CASSATRGELAGGPSTDTQYF